These T cell receptor beta chains were read from a single sample in a study of cytomegalovirus exposure and HLA in healthy donors. Profiling relied on immunoSEQ multiplex PCR, and the TCRdb table lists in-frame clones only, not all of them. The sample lists approximately 190,000 clones, about four fifths seen once, with around 2.8% in the top ten. The sample was PBMCs. These TCRs come from a woman aged 50 to 60 in good health and CMV-seropositive. The CDR3 runs from the conserved cysteine through the conserved F or W. The D gene is left open where the match is weak.

V gene	J gene	D gene	CDR3 protein	CDR3 DNA
TRBV7-7	TRBJ2-1	TRBD1	CASSFDRGSLEQFF	TGTGCTAGCAGCTTCGACAGGGGGAGCCTTGAGCAGTTCTTC
TRBV15	TRBJ1-5	NA	CATSRAMGGYQPQHF	TGTGCCACCAGCAGGGCGATGGGGGGGTATCAGCCCCAGCATTTT
TRBV2	TRBJ1-5	NA	CASSDPGRPRAHQPQHF	TGTGCCAGCAGTGATCCCGGGAGGCCAAGGGCCCATCAGCCCCAGCATTTT
TRBV4-3	TRBJ2-7	NA	CASSQDRRNYEQYF	TGCGCCAGCAGCCAAGATAGGAGGAACTACGAGCAGTACTTC
TRBV15	TRBJ2-7	TRBD2	CATSRGLAGPYEQYF	TGTGCCACCAGCAGAGGACTAGCGGGTCCCTACGAGCAGTACTTC
TRBV6-1	TRBJ2-7	NA	CASESLSAYEQYF	TGTGCCAGCGAGAGCCTTAGTGCCTACGAGCAGTACTTC
TRBV5-4	TRBJ2-3	TRBD2	CASSFGGASTDTQYF	TGTGCCAGCAGCTTCGGGGGGGCTAGCACAGATACGCAGTATTTT
TRBV5-1	TRBJ2-1	TRBD2	CASSPGGSGGAGQFF	TGCGCCAGCAGCCCAGGTGGTAGCGGGGGGGCCGGGCAGTTCTTC
TRBV11-2	TRBJ2-7	NA	CASSLFPSREQYF	TGTGCCAGCAGCTTATTCCCCTCGAGGGAGCAGTACTTC
TRBV11-2	TRBJ1-1	TRBD1	CTSSSQGATEAFF	TGTACCAGCAGCTCCCAGGGGGCTACTGAAGCTTTCTTT
TRBV30	TRBJ2-3	TRBD2	CAWRPGLGADTQYF	TGTGCCTGGAGGCCGGGACTAGGCGCAGATACGCAGTATTTT
TRBV28	TRBJ2-7	TRBD1	CASSRPMDRVQTYEQYF	TGTGCCAGCAGTCGCCCAATGGACAGGGTCCAAACCTACGAGCAGTACTTC
TRBV18	TRBJ2-5	NA	CASSPLQETQYF	TGTGCCAGCTCACCTTTACAAGAGACCCAGTACTTC
TRBV10-2	TRBJ2-7	TRBD2	CASSVLAGAYEQYF	TGCGCCAGCAGTGTACTAGCGGGGGCCTACGAGCAGTACTTC